These T cell receptor beta chains were read from a single sample in a study of CD8+CD57+ T cells in acquired aplastic anemia. Each CDR3 protein gets one entry after TCRdb re-called the reads with MiXCR. The table records 150,000 to 200,000 distinct CDR3 sequences, around 40% of them present only once. The specimen sequenced was sorted CD4+, CD8+, or CD8+CD57+ T cells (not recorded which) from PBMCs. The receptor set was obtained from a human donor in good health. The CDR3 runs from the conserved cysteine through the conserved F or W. D genes are given only for firm matches. Only some rows state a clone size, as once, few, many or a class for expanded clones.

clone size,V gene,D gene,J gene,CDR3 protein,CDR3 DNA
many,TRBV2,.,TRBJ1-1,CASRFWTESEAFF,TGTGCCAGCAGATTTTGGACGGAATCTGAAGCTTTCTTT
.,TRBV12-3/TRBV12-4,.,TRBJ2-3,CASSSYRADTRYF,TGTGCCAGCAGTAGTTACAGGGCAGATACGCGGTATTTT
.,TRBV19,.,TRBJ1-5,CASSIAGNQPQHF,TGTGCCAGTAGTATAGCTGGAAATCAGCCCCAGCATTTT
many,TRBV2,TRBD1,TRBJ1-4,CASKSGDRATEKLFF,TGTGCCAGCAAATCTGGGGACAGAGCAACCGAAAAACTGTTTTTT
many,TRBV7-6,TRBD2,TRBJ2-7,CASSLAGGGPYEQYF,TGTGCCAGCAGCTTAGCAGGCGGGGGTCCCTACGAGCAGTACTTC
many,TRBV7-2,.,TRBJ2-1,CASSLVASPYNEQFF,TGTGCCAGCAGCTTAGTGGCTAGTCCCTACAATGAGCAGTTCTTC
.,TRBV11-3,.,TRBJ1-1,CASSRDKNTEAFF,TGTGCCAGCAGCCGGGACAAGAACACTGAAGCTTTCTTT
.,TRBV12-3/TRBV12-4,.,TRBJ2-3,CASSGGPGVSTDTQYF,TGTGCCAGCAGTGGCGGTCCGGGAGTCAGCACAGATACGCAGTATTTT
few,TRBV15,.,TRBJ1-6,CATSRDPIRLGSPLHF,TGTGCCACCAGCAGAGACCCAATTCGACTTGGCTCACCCCTCCACTTT
.,TRBV20-1,.,TRBJ2-5,CSASAHGDETQYF,TGCAGTGCTAGTGCCCACGGCGACGAGACCCAGTACTTC
many,TRBV19,.,TRBJ2-5,CASSIDTRQGRGGQYF,TGTGCCAGTAGTATAGACACGCGACAGGGACGGGGGGGCCAGTACTTC
many,TRBV20-1,.,TRBJ2-5,CSASGVTQETQYF,TGCAGTGCTAGCGGGGTGACTCAAGAGACCCAGTACTTC
many,TRBV10-1,TRBD1,TRBJ1-5,CASWTGDVGNQPQHF,TGCGCCAGCTGGACAGGGGACGTCGGCAATCAGCCCCAGCATTTT
.,TRBV11-2,.,TRBJ1-5,CASSLKKNQPQHF,TGTGCCAGCAGCTTGAAGAAGAATCAGCCCCAGCATTTT
.,TRBV6-1,.,TRBJ2-4,CASSGTVNIQYF,TGTGCCAGCAGTGGGACAGTAAACATTCAGTACTTC
.,TRBV6-2/TRBV6-3,.,TRBJ2-2,CASRPQGRTGELFF,TGTGCCAGCAGACCCCAGGGGAGGACCGGGGAGCTGTTTTTT
many,TRBV4-2,.,TRBJ2-1,CASSQALLHDEQFF,TGTGCCAGCAGCCAGGCACTACTACATGATGAGCAGTTCTTC
few,TRBV24-1,.,TRBJ2-1,CATSDSQPPDEQFF,TGTGCCACCAGTGATTCCCAACCCCCTGATGAGCAGTTCTTC
.,TRBV18,.,TRBJ2-7,CASSPDSPESRYF,TGTGCCAGCTCACCGGACTCGCCGGAGTCCCGATACTTC
.,TRBV9,TRBD1,TRBJ1-2,CASSRGTGDYGYTF,TGTGCCAGCAGCCGCGGGACAGGGGACTATGGCTACACCTTC
medium-sized,TRBV10-3,TRBD1,TRBJ1-6,CAISRGQGDSPLHF,TGTGCCATCAGCCGGGGACAGGGGGATTCACCCCTCCACTTT
.,TRBV15,.,TRBJ1-6,CATSREGRDNSPLHF,TGTGCCACCAGCAGAGAAGGGAGGGATAATTCACCCCTCCACTTT
many,TRBV14,.,TRBJ1-3,CASSQERGSFGNTIYF,TGTGCCAGCAGCCAAGAAAGGGGGTCCTTTGGAAACACCATATATTTT
many,TRBV10-2,.,TRBJ2-7,CASSDLGRIRYEQYF,TGCGCCAGCAGTGACTTAGGACGGATTCGGTACGAGCAGTACTTC